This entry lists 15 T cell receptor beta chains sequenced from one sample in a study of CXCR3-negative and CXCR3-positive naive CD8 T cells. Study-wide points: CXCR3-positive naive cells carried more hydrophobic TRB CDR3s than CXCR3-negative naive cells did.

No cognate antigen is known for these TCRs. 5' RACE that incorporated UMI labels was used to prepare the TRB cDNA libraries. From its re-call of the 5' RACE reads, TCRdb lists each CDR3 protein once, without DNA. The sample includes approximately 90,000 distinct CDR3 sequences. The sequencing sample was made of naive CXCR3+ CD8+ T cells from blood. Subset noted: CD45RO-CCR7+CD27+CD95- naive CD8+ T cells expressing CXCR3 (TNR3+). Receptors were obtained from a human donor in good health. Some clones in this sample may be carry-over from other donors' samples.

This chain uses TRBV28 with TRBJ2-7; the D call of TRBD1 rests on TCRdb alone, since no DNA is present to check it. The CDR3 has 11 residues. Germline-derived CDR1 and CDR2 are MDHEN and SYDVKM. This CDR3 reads CASEGASEQYF.

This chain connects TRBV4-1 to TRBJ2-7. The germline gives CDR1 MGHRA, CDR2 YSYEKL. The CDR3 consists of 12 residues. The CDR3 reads CASSQVDYEQYF.

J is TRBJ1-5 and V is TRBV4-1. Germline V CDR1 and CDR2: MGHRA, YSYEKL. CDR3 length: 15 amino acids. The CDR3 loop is CASSQGGAWGQPQHF.

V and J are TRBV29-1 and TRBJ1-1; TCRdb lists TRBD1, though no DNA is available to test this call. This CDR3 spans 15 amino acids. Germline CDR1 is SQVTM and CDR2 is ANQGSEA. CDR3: CSVEDLVQGNTEAFF.

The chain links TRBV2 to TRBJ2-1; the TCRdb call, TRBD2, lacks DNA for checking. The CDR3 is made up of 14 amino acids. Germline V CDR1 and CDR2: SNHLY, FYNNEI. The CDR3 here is CASMGSEGYNEQFF.

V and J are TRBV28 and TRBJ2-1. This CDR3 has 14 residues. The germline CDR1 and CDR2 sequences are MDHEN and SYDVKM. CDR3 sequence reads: CASSLASVYNEQFF.

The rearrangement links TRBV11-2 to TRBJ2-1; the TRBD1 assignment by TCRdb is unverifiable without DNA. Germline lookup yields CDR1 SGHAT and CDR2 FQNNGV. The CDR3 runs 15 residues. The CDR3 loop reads CASDLKGGSYNEQFF.

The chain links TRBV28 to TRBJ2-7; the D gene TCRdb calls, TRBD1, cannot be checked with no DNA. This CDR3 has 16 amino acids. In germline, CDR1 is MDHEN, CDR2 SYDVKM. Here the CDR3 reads CASSPLRDRVALEQYF.

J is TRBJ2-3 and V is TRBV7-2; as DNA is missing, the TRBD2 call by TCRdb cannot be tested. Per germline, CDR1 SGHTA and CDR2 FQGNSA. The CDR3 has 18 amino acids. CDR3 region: CASSLALLAGSNTDTQYF.

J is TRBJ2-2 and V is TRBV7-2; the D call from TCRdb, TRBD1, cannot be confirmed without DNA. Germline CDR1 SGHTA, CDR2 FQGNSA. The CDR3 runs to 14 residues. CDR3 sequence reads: CASSPTGPTGELFF.

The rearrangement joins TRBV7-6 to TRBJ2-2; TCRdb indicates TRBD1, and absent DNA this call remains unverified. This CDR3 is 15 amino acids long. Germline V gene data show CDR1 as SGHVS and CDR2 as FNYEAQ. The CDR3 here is CASSQNYRGTGELFF. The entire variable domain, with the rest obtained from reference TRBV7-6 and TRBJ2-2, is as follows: GAGVSQSPRYKVTKRGQDVALRCDPISGHVSLYWYRQALGQGPEFLTYFNYEAQQDKSGLPNDRFSAERPEGSISTLTIQRTEQRDSAMYRCASSQNYRGTGELFFGEGSRLTVL.

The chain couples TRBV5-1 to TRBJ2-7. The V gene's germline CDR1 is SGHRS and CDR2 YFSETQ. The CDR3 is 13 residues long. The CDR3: CASSLVDHYEQYF.

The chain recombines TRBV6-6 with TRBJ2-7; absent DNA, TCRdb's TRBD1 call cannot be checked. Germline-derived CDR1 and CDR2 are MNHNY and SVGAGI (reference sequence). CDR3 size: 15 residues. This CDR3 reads CASSPTGGRSYEQYF.

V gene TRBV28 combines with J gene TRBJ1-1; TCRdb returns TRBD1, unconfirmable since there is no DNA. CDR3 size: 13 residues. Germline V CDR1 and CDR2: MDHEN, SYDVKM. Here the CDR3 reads CASSFRVVAEAFF.

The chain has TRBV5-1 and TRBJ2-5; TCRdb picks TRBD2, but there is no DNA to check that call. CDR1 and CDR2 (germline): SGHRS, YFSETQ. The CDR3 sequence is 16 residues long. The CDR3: CASSWTSGGAKETQYF. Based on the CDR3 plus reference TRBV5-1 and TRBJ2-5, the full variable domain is KAGVTQTPRYLIKTRGQQVTLSCSPISGHRSVSWYQQTPGQGLQFLFEYFSETQRNKGNFPGRFSGRQFSNSRSEMNVSTLELGDSALYLCASSWTSGGAKETQYFGPGTRLLVL.